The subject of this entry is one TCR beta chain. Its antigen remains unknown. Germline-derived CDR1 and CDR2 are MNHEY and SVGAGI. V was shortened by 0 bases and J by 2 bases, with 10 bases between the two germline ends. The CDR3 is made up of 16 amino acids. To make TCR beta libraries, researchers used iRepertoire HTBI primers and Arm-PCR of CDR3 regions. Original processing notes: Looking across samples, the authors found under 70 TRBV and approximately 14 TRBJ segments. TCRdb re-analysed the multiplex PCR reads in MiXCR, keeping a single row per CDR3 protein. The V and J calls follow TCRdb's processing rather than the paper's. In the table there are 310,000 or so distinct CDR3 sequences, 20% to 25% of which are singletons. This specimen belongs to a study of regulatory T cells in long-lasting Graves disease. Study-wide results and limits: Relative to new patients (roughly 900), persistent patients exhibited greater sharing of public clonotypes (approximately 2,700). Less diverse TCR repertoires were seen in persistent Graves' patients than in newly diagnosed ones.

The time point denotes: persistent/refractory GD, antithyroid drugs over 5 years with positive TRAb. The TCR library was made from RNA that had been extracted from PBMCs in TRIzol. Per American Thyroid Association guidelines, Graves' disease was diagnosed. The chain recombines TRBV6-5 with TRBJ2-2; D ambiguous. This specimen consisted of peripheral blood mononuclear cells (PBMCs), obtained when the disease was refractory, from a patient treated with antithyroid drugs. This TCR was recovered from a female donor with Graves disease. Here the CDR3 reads CASSYSSLINTGELFF. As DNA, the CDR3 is TGTGCCAGCAGTTACTCGAGTTTGATAAACACCGGGGAGCTGTTTTTT.